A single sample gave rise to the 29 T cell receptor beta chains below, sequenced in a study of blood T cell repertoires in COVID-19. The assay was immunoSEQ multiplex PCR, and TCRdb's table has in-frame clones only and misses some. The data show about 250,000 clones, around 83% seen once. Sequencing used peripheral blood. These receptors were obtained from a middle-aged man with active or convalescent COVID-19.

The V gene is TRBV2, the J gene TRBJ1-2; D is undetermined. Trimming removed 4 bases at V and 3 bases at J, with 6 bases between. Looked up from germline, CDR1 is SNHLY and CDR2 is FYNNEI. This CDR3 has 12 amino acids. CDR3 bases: TGTGCCAGCAGTGCCCGGGACTATGGCTACACCTTC. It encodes CASSARDYGYTF. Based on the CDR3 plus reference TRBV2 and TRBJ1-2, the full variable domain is EPEVTQTPSHQVTQMGQEVILRCVPISNHLYFYWYRQILGQKVEFLVSFYNNEISEKSEIFDDQFSVERPDGSNFTLKIRSTKLEDSAMYFCASSARDYGYTFGSGTRLTVV.

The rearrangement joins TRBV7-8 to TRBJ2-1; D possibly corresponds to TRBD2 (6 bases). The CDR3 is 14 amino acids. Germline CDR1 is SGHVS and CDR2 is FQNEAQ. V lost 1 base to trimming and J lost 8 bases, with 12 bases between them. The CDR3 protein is CASSLGLEFDEQFF. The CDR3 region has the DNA TGTGCCAGCAGCTTAGGACTAGAATTCGATGAGCAGTTCTTC.

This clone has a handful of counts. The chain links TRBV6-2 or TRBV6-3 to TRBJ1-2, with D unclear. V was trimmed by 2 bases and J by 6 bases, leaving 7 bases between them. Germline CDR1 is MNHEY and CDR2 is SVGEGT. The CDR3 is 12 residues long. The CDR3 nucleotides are TGTGCCAGCAGTTACGGCGGGAATGGCTACACCTTC. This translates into CASSYGGNGYTF.

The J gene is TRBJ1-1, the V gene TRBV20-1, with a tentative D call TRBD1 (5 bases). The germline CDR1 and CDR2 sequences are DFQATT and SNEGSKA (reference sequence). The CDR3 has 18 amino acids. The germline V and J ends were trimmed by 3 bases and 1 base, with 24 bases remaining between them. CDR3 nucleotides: TGCAGTGCTAGTAACATTATCGGGGGAGTTTATAAGAACACTGAAGCTTTCTTT. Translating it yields CSASNIIGGVYKNTEAFF.

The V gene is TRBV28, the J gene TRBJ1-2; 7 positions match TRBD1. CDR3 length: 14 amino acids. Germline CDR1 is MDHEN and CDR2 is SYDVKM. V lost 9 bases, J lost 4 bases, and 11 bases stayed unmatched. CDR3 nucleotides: TGTGCCAGTACCTACGTTAACAGGGGCTATGGCTACACCTTC. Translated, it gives CASTYVNRGYGYTF.

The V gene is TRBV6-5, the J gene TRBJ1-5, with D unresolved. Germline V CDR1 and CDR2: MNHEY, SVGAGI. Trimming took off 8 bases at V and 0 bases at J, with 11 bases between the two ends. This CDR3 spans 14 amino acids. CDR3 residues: CASLQASSNQPQHF. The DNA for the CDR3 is TGTGCCAGCTTACAAGCGAGTAGCAATCAGCCCCAGCATTTT.

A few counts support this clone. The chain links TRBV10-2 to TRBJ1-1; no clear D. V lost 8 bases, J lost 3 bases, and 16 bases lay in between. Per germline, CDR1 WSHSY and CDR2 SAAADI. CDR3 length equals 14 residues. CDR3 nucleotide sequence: TGCGCCAGCGGATTCCCGAGGGCAGACACTGAAGCTTTCTTT. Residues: CASGFPRADTEAFF.

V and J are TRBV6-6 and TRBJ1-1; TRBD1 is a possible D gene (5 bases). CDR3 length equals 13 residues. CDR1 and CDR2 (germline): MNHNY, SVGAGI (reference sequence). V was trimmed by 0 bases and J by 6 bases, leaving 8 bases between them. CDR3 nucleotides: TGTGCCAGCAGTTACTCTCCGGGGGCTGAAGCTTTCTTT. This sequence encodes CASSYSPGAEAFF.

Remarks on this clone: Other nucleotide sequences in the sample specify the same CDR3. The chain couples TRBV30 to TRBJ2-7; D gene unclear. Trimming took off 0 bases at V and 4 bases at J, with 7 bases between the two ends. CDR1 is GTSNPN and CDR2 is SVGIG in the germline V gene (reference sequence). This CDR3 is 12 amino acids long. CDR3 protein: CAWSVLSYEQYF. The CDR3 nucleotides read TGTGCCTGGAGTGTGTTGTCTTACGAGCAGTACTTC.

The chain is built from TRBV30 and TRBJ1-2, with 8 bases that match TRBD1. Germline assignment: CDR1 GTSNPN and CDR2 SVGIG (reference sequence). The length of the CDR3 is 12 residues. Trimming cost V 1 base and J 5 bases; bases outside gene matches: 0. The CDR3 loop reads CAWSGQGYGYTF. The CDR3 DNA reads TGTGCCTGGAGTGGACAGGGGTATGGCTACACCTTC.

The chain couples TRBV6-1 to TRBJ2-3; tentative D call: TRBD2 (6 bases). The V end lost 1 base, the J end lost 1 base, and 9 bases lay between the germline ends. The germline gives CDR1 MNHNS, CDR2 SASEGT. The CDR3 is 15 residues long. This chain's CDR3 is CASSEGLVRTDTQYF. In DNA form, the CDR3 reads TGTGCCAGCAGTGAAGGACTAGTTCGCACAGATACGCAGTATTTT.

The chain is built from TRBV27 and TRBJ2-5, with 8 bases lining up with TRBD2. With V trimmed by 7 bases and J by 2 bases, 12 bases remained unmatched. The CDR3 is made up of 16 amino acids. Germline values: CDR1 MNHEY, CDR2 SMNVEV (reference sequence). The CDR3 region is CASKRGLALGQETQYF. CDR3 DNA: TGTGCCAGCAAACGAGGACTAGCTCTCGGGCAAGAGACCCAGTACTTC.

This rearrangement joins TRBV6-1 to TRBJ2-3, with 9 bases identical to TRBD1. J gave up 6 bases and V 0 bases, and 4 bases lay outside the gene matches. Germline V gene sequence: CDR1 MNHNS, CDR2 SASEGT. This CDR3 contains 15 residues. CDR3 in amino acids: CASSEADRGADTQYF. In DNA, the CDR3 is TGTGCCAGCAGTGAAGCGGACAGGGGAGCCGATACGCAGTATTTT.

In DNA, the CDR3 is TGTGCCAGCAGTGAGTCGGGGGACTACACTGAAGCTTTCTTT. Its protein is CASSESGDYTEAFF. The J gene is TRBJ1-1, the V gene TRBV5-4; possible D gene TRBD1, 5 bases. Germline values: CDR1 SGHNT, CDR2 YYREEE (reference sequence). CDR3 length: 14 residues. Trimming stripped 5 bases from V and 3 bases from J, with 14 bases between.

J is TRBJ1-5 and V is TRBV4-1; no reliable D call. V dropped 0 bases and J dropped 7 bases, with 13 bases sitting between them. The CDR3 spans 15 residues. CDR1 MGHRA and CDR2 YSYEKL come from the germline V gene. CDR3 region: CASSQDLGREQPQHF. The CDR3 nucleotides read TGCGCCAGCAGCCAAGATTTAGGGAGAGAGCAGCCCCAGCATTTT.

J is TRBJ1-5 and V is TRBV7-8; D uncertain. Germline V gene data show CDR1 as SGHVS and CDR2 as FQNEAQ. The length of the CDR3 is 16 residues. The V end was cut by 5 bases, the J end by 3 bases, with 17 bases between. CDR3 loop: CASSPPRSRPNQPQHF. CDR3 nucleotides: TGTGCCAGCAGCCCTCCCCGGTCCAGGCCCAATCAGCCCCAGCATTTT.

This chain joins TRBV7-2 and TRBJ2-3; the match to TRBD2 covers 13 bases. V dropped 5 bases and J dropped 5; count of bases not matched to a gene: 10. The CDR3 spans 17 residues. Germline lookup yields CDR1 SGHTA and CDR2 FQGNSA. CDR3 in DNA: TGTGCCAGCAGCCTCCGACTAGCGGGGGGCGAGAAAGATACGCAGTATTTT. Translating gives CASSLRLAGGEKDTQYF.

The CDR3, as DNA: TGTGCCTGGAGCCCCCCGGGACAGGGGGAAGAAAAACTGTTTTTT. This gives the protein CAWSPPGQGEEKLFF. The chain links TRBV30 to TRBJ1-4, with 11 bases fitting TRBD1. Germline values: CDR1 GTSNPN, CDR2 SVGIG (reference sequence). V lost 3 bases and J lost 8; bases outside the gene matches: 8. The CDR3 is 15 residues long.

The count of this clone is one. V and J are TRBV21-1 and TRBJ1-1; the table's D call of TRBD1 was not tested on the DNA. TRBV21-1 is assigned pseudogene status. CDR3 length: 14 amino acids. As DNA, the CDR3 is TGTGCCAGCATTAGGGACAGCGGTTCCACTGAAGCTTTCTTT. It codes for CASIRDSGSTEAFF.

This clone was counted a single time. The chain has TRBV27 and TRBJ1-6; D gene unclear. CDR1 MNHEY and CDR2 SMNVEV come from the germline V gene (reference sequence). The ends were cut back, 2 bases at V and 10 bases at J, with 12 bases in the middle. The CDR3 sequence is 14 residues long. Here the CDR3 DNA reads TGTGCCAGCAGTTTAGAGGGAAGATACTCACCCCTCCACTTT. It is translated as CASSLEGRYSPLHF.

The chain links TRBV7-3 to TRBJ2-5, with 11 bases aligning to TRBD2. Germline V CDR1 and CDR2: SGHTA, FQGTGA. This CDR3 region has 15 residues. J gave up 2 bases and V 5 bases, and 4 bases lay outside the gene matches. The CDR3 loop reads CASSRLAGRQETQYF. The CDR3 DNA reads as TGTGCCAGCAGCAGACTAGCGGGGCGGCAAGAGACCCAGTACTTC.

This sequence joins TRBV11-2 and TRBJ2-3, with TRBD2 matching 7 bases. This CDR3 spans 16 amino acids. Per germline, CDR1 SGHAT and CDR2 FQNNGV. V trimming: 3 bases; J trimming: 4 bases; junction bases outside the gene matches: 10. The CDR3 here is CASSFRAGETADTQYF. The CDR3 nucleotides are TGTGCCAGCAGCTTCAGGGCGGGAGAAACGGCAGATACGCAGTATTTT.

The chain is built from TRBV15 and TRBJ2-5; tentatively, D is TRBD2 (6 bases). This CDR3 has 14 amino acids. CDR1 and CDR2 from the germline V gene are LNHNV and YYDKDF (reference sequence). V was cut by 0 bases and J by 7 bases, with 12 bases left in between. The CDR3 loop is CATSRDPDGRTQYF. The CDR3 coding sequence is TGTGCCACCAGCAGAGATCCGGACGGGAGGACCCAGTACTTC.

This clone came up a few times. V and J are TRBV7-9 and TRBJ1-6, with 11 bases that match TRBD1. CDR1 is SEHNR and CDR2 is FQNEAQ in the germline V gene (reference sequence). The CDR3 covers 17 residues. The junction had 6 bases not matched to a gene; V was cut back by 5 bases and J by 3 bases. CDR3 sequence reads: CASSGGTGGLYNSPLHF. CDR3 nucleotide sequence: TGTGCCAGCAGCGGCGGGACAGGGGGACTCTATAATTCACCCCTCCACTTT.

CDR3 DNA: TGTGCCAGCTCACCAGTGACAAATGAAGCTTTCTTT. This translates into CASSPVTNEAFF. The chain is built from TRBV18 and TRBJ1-1; D remains unclear. The CDR3 consists of 12 residues. CDR1 KGHSH and CDR2 LQKENI come from the germline V gene. Trimming pared 2 bases from V and 7 bases from J, leaving 8 bases between. The variable domain in full, completed from reference TRBV18 and TRBJ1-1, reads NAGVMQNPRHLVRRRGQEARLRCSPMKGHSHVYWYRQLPEEGLKFMVYLQKENIIDESGMPKERFSAEFPKEGPSILRIQQVVRGDSAAYFCASSPVTNEAFFGQGTRLTVV.

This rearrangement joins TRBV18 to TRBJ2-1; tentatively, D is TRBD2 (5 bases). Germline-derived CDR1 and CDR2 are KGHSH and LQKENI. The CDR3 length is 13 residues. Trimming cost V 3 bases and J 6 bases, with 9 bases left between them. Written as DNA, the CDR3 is TGTGCCAGCTCACCCCTAGCCGTCAATGAGCAGTTCTTC. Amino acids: CASSPLAVNEQFF. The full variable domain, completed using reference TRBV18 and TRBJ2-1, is NAGVMQNPRHLVRRRGQEARLRCSPMKGHSHVYWYRQLPEEGLKFMVYLQKENIIDESGMPKERFSAEFPKEGPSILRIQQVVRGDSAAYFCASSPLAVNEQFFGPGTRLTVL.

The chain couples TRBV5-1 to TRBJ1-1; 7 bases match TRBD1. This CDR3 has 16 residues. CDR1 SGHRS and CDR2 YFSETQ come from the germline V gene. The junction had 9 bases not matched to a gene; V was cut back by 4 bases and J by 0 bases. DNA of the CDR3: TGCGCCAGCAGCATTTGGGACAGTCAGATGAACACTGAAGCTTTCTTT. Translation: CASSIWDSQMNTEAFF.

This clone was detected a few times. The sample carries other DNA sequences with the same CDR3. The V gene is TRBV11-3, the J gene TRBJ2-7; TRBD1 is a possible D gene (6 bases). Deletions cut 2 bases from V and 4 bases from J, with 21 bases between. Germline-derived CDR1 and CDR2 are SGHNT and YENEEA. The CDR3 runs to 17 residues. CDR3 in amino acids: CASSLTLGAGRGYEQYF. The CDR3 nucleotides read TGTGCCAGCAGCTTAACCCTGGGGGCCGGCAGGGGTTACGAGCAGTACTTC.

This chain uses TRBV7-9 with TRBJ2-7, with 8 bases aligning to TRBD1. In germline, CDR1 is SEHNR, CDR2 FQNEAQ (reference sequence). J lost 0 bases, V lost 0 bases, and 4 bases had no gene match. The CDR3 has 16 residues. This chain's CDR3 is CASSLAGTGDSYEQYF. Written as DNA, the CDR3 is TGTGCCAGCAGCTTAGCCGGGACAGGTGACTCCTACGAGCAGTACTTC. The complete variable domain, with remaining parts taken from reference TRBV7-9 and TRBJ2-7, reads DTGVSQNPRHKITKRGQNVTFRCDPISEHNRLYWYRQTLGQGPEFLTYFQNEAQLEKSRLLSDRFSAERPKGSFSTLEIQRTEQGDSAMYLCASSLAGTGDSYEQYFGPGTRLTVT.